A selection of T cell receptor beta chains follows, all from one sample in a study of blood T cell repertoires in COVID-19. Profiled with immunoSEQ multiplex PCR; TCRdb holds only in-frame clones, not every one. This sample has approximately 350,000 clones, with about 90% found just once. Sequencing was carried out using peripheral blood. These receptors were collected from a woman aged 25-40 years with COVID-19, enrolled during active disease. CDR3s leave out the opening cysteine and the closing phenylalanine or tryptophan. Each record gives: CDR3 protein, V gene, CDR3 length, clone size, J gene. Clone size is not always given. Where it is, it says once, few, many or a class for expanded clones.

CDR3aa: ASSLGGQLSPLH
v_gene: TRBV7-9
len: 12
abundance: -
j_gene: TRBJ1-6

CDR3aa: ASSGTAGNQPQH
v_gene: TRBV6-4
len: 12
abundance: -
j_gene: TRBJ1-5

CDR3aa: ACTGGWDYGYT
v_gene: TRBV30
len: 11
abundance: -
j_gene: TRBJ1-2

CDR3aa: ASSPRGRANEKLF
v_gene: TRBV4-3
len: 13
abundance: once
j_gene: TRBJ1-4

CDR3aa: ASSAYSENQPQH
v_gene: TRBV9
len: 12
abundance: -
j_gene: TRBJ1-5

CDR3aa: ASSLSTFSSGNTIY
v_gene: TRBV7-6
len: 14
abundance: -
j_gene: TRBJ1-3

CDR3aa: ASSPPSGGKQY
v_gene: TRBV18
len: 11
abundance: -
j_gene: TRBJ2-3

CDR3aa: ATQDGTSNEQF
v_gene: TRBV6-4
len: 11
abundance: -
j_gene: TRBJ2-1

CDR3aa: ATSRDRGTNEKLF
v_gene: TRBV15
len: 13
abundance: -
j_gene: TRBJ1-4

CDR3aa: ASSEQGAGSGNTIY
v_gene: TRBV28
len: 14
abundance: -
j_gene: TRBJ1-3

CDR3aa: ASSPLSGMSDEQF
v_gene: TRBV28
len: 13
abundance: once
j_gene: TRBJ2-1

CDR3aa: SASGRTYTGELF
v_gene: TRBV20-1
len: 12
abundance: -
j_gene: TRBJ2-2

CDR3aa: AITDRGQAEAF
v_gene: TRBV10-3
len: 11
abundance: -
j_gene: TRBJ1-1

CDR3aa: ASSGISGTYNEQF
v_gene: TRBV18
len: 13
abundance: -
j_gene: TRBJ2-1

CDR3aa: ASSYRGPTEAF
v_gene: TRBV27
len: 11
abundance: once
j_gene: TRBJ1-1

CDR3aa: ASSPYRVRETQY
v_gene: TRBV28
len: 12
abundance: -
j_gene: TRBJ2-5

CDR3aa: SVVSGEGYT
v_gene: TRBV29-1
len: 9
abundance: -
j_gene: TRBJ1-2

CDR3aa: ASSSGNRGGSDYGYT
v_gene: TRBV13
len: 15
abundance: -
j_gene: TRBJ1-2

CDR3aa: AIRLTSEETQY
v_gene: TRBV10-3
len: 11
abundance: -
j_gene: TRBJ2-5

CDR3aa: ASSYKTGELF
v_gene: TRBV7-9
len: 10
abundance: -
j_gene: TRBJ2-2

CDR3aa: ASSSLAGTQETQY
v_gene: TRBV5-1
len: 13
abundance: -
j_gene: TRBJ2-5

CDR3aa: ASSVQGPYGYT
v_gene: TRBV10-1
len: 11
abundance: -
j_gene: TRBJ1-2

CDR3aa: ASSDERGPYGYT
v_gene: TRBV6-1
len: 12
abundance: -
j_gene: TRBJ1-2

CDR3aa: ASSLVRGKRNEQF
v_gene: TRBV7-9
len: 13
abundance: -
j_gene: TRBJ2-1

CDR3aa: ASSYWQGGSPLH
v_gene: TRBV6-5
len: 12
abundance: -
j_gene: TRBJ1-6

CDR3aa: ASSLGDRGLYNEQF
v_gene: TRBV5-1
len: 14
abundance: -
j_gene: TRBJ2-1

CDR3aa: ASSFLEGTFGGRKQPQH
v_gene: TRBV28
len: 17
abundance: once
j_gene: TRBJ1-5

CDR3aa: TSAEGLAGTDEQF
v_gene: TRBV19
len: 13
abundance: once
j_gene: TRBJ2-1

CDR3aa: ASSRSPDSAAGNQPQH
v_gene: TRBV19
len: 16
abundance: -
j_gene: TRBJ1-5

CDR3aa: ASSQAGTGPLNTEAF
v_gene: TRBV4-3
len: 15
abundance: -
j_gene: TRBJ1-1

CDR3aa: ATSDSGVATMRQF
v_gene: TRBV24-1
len: 13
abundance: -
j_gene: TRBJ2-1

CDR3aa: ASSPPWAGGNEQY
v_gene: TRBV7-8
len: 13
abundance: -
j_gene: TRBJ2-7

CDR3aa: ASSLAGVITGELF
v_gene: TRBV5-4
len: 13
abundance: -
j_gene: TRBJ2-2

CDR3aa: ASSYGTARRNTEAF
v_gene: TRBV6-2/TRBV6-3
len: 14
abundance: -
j_gene: TRBJ1-1

CDR3aa: ASSLEASPYNSPLH
v_gene: TRBV7-2
len: 14
abundance: -
j_gene: TRBJ1-6